Shown below are 28 T cell receptor beta chains from a single sample sequenced in a study of blood T cell repertoires in COVID-19. The repertoire was sequenced with immunoSEQ multiplex PCR; TCRdb's copy has only in-frame clones and lacks some. The sample gives approximately 250,000 clones, around 88% of which show up once; roughly 1.2% is in the top ten. Sequencing was done on a sample of PBMCs or T cells enriched from blood (not recorded which). These receptors were collected from a woman between 40 and 50 years old with acute COVID-19.

This chain joins TRBV2 and TRBJ1-4; D call uncertain. This CDR3 is 14 amino acids long. Trimming took 0 bases from V and 7 from J, leaving 9 bases between them. CDR1 is SNHLY and CDR2 is FYNNEI in the germline V gene. The CDR3 DNA is TGTGCCAGCAGTGAAGCGCTTCGGGGTGAAAAACTGTTTTTT. Amino acids: CASSEALRGEKLFF.

This chain joins TRBV28 and TRBJ2-1; D gene uncertain. This CDR3 is built from 13 residues. V lost 2 bases and J lost 9, with 11 bases in between. Germline assignment: CDR1 MDHEN and CDR2 SYDVKM. CDR3 in DNA: TGTGCCAGCAGTTTACCCAGTTGGGCTGAGCAGTTCTTC. It yields the protein CASSLPSWAEQFF.

This chain uses TRBV30 with TRBJ1-6, with D perhaps TRBD1 (5 bases). There are 17 residues in the CDR3. V lost 0 bases to trimming and J lost 0 bases, with 12 bases between them. CDR1 and CDR2 from the germline V gene are GTSNPN and SVGIG (reference sequence). DNA of the CDR3: TGTGCCTGGAGTGTAACAGGTAAGAGCTCCTATAATTCACCCCTCCACTTT. Protein sequence: CAWSVTGKSSYNSPLHF. Supplemented by reference TRBV30 and TRBJ1-6, the full variable domain reads SQTIHQWPATLVQPVGSPLSLECTVEGTSNPNLYWYRQAAGRGLQLLFYSVGIGQISSEVPQNLSASRPQDRQFILSSKKLLLSDSGFYLCAWSVTGKSSYNSPLHFGNGTRLTVT.

CDR3 sequence (DNA): TGTGCCAGCTCACCCGCGACAGGGCGGAACACTGAAGCTTTCTTT. Protein sequence: CASSPATGRNTEAFF. J is TRBJ1-1 and V is TRBV18; 7 bases fit TRBD1. The CDR3 is 15 residues long. Germline-derived CDR1 and CDR2 are KGHSH and LQKENI. Trimming took 3 bases from V and 1 from J; bases not matched to a gene: 5.

CDR3 nucleotides: TGTGCCAGCAGCTTAGGCTACAGGGCAGCGGAGACCCAGTACTTC. Protein: CASSLGYRAAETQYF. The chain links TRBV7-2 to TRBJ2-5, with D tentatively TRBD1 (6 bases). V lost 1 base and J lost 5, with 14 bases in between. Germline V gene lookup returns CDR1 SGHTA and CDR2 FQGNSA. The CDR3 is 15 amino acids.

The V gene is TRBV18, the J gene TRBJ2-7; weak D call: TRBD2 (6 bases). Deletions cut 3 bases from V and 0 bases from J, with 9 bases between. Germline-derived CDR1 and CDR2 are KGHSH and LQKENI. CDR3 length equals 14 residues. The CDR3 nucleotides read TGTGCCAGCTCACCTACGGGAGACTCCTACGAGCAGTACGTC. It translates to CASSPTGDSYEQYV.

CDR3 in amino acids: CASSLHVKGVYNEQFF. The CDR3 nucleotides read TGTGCCAGCAGCTTACACGTCAAAGGGGTCTACAATGAGCAGTTCTTC. The chain carries TRBV11-3 and TRBJ2-1, with D perhaps TRBD1 (5 bases). Germline V gene sequence: CDR1 SGHNT, CDR2 YENEEA. This CDR3 has 16 residues. V was trimmed by 2 bases and J by 3 bases, leaving 14 bases between them. Complete variable domain (other parts from reference TRBV11-3 and TRBJ2-1): EAGVVQSPRYKIIEKKQPVAFWCNPISGHNTLYWYLQNLGQGPELLIRYENEEAVDDSQLPKDRFSAERLKGVDSTLKIQPAELGDSAVYLCASSLHVKGVYNEQFFGPGTRLTVL.

V and J are TRBV5-1 and TRBJ2-7; TRBD1 matches at 7 bases. CDR3 length: 15 amino acids. The V gene end was trimmed by 1 base and the J gene end by 2 bases; junction bases not matched to a gene: 6. Germline CDR1 reads SGHRS; CDR2 reads YFSETQ. In DNA form, the CDR3 reads TGCGCCAGCAGCTTGATAACAGGGGCGACCTACGAGCAGTACTTC. Translation gives CASSLITGATYEQYF.

The chain carries TRBV7-9 and TRBJ1-5, with 8 bases identical to TRBD1. Germline-derived CDR1 and CDR2 are SEHNR and FQNEAQ (reference sequence). This CDR3 is built from 15 residues. The J segment lost 5 bases and the V segment lost 5 bases, leaving 8 bases of the junction unmatched. CDR3 protein: CASSPTGALDQPQHF. The DNA of the CDR3 is TGTGCCAGCAGCCCGACAGGGGCCCTGGATCAGCCCCAGCATTTT. Filled out from reference TRBV7-9 and TRBJ1-5, the complete variable domain reads DTGVSQNPRHKITKRGQNVTFRCDPISEHNRLYWYRQTLGQGPEFLTYFQNEAQLEKSRLLSDRFSAERPKGSFSTLEIQRTEQGDSAMYLCASSPTGALDQPQHFGDGTRLSIL.

The V and J genes are TRBV5-4 and TRBJ1-1, with a weak D call TRBD1 (5 bases). The CDR3 loop spans 16 amino acids. The germline V gene encodes CDR1 SGHNT and CDR2 YYREEE (reference sequence). V lost 4 bases, J lost 4 bases, and 20 bases lay in between. Here the CDR3 reads CASSLLGWGEFTEAFF. The CDR3 nucleotides are TGTGCCAGCAGCCTCCTTGGTTGGGGCGAATTCACTGAAGCTTTCTTT.

Concerning this clone: Other DNA sequences from this sample encode an identical CDR3 as well. The chain couples TRBV2 to TRBJ2-1, with TRBD2 identical over 13 bases. The CDR3 runs 15 residues. J gave up 4 bases and V 6 bases, and 3 bases lay outside the gene matches. Germline V gene lookup returns CDR1 SNHLY and CDR2 FYNNEI. The CDR3 sequence is CASSEGLAGYNEQFF. The CDR3 DNA reads as TGTGCCAGCAGCGAGGGACTAGCGGGATACAATGAGCAGTTCTTC.

The gene calls are TRBV19 and TRBJ1-2; 9 positions agree with TRBD1. This CDR3 is built from 15 residues. Germline V lookup: CDR1 LNHDA, CDR2 SQIVND (reference sequence). The V gene end was trimmed by 5 bases and the J gene end by 2 bases; junction bases not matched to a gene: 6. CDR3 amino acids: CASSSPGTGNYGYTF. DNA for the CDR3: TGTGCCAGTAGTTCTCCCGGGACAGGGAACTATGGCTACACCTTC. Full variable domain (outside the CDR3, taken from reference TRBV19 and TRBJ1-2): DGGITQSPKYLFRKEGQNVTLSCEQNLNHDAMYWYRQDPGQGLRLIYYSQIVNDFQKGDIAEGYSVSREKKESFPLTVTSAQKNPTAFYLCASSSPGTGNYGYTFGSGTRLTVV.

The V call is TRBV27, the J call TRBJ1-1, with D possibly being TRBD1 (6 bases). This CDR3 is 11 amino acids long. Germline loops: CDR1 MNHEY, CDR2 SMNVEV (reference sequence). V lost 5 bases to trimming and J lost 8 bases, with 9 bases between them. In nucleotides, the CDR3 is TGTGCCAGCAGTCAGGGGCAGGAAGCTTTCTTT. It is translated as CASSQGQEAFF.

V and J are TRBV28 and TRBJ2-4; 9 bases map to TRBD2. The CDR3 is 19 amino acids. J lost 0 bases, V lost 5 bases, and 14 bases had no gene match. CDR1 is MDHEN, CDR2 SYDVKM, per germline. The CDR3 DNA follows: TGTGCCAGCAGTCCCATTAGGTCTAGCGGGACCCTAGCCAAAAACATTCAGTACTTC. Translated, it gives CASSPIRSSGTLAKNIQYF. Full variable domain (remainder filled in from reference TRBV28 and TRBJ2-4): DVKVTQSSRYLVKRTGEKVFLECVQDMDHENMFWYRQDPGLGLRLIYFSYDVKMKEKGDIPEGYSVSREKKERFSLILESASTNQTSMYLCASSPIRSSGTLAKNIQYFGAGTRLSVL.

The chain links TRBV10-1 to TRBJ2-1; 12 bases match TRBD2. V was pared by 3 bases and J by 6 bases, with 6 bases of the junction left unmatched. This CDR3 spans 16 amino acids. Germline V CDR1 and CDR2: WNHNN, SYGVQD (reference sequence). The CDR3 region is CASSDLAGGPGNEQFF. The CDR3 coding sequence is TGCGCCAGCAGTGACCTAGCGGGAGGGCCTGGCAATGAGCAGTTCTTC.

This rearrangement joins TRBV4-1 to TRBJ2-1, with 8 positions matching TRBD2. The germline CDR1 and CDR2 sequences are MGHRA and YSYEKL. This CDR3 has 13 amino acids. The trim removed 5 bases at V and 10 bases at J, leaving 7 bases unmatched. For the CDR3, the DNA is TGCGCCAGCAGCGGGGCTAGCGGGCGAGAGCAGTTCTTC. It specifies CASSGASGREQFF.

J is TRBJ1-4 and V is TRBV27, with D possibly being TRBD1 (6 bases). Germline values: CDR1 MNHEY, CDR2 SMNVEV (reference sequence). The V end was cut by 6 bases, the J end by 3 bases, with 14 bases between. The CDR3 consists of 15 residues. CDR3 bases: TGTGCCAGCAGAACCCCCGGGACACCTAATGAAAAACTGTTTTTT. Protein product: CASRTPGTPNEKLFF.

J is TRBJ2-3 and V is TRBV27; 7 bases map to TRBD2. The trim removed 6 bases at V and 5 bases at J, leaving 17 bases unmatched. This CDR3 contains 17 residues. CDR1 is MNHEY, CDR2 SMNVEV, per germline (reference sequence). The CDR3 DNA is TGTGCCAGCAGATCCCTACTGACGGGAGGTCTGGTAGATACGCAGTATTTT. Translating gives CASRSLLTGGLVDTQYF.

V gene TRBV9 combines with J gene TRBJ1-1, with TRBD1 as a possible D gene (5 bases). The CDR3 sequence is 14 residues long. Trimming shortened V by 4 bases and J by 3 bases, and 13 bases separated the two germline ends. Per the germline V gene, CDR1 is SGDLS and CDR2 is YYNGEE. CDR3 loop: CASSPGGLDTEAFF. CDR3 DNA sequence: TGTGCCAGCAGCCCCGGGGGGTTGGACACTGAAGCTTTCTTT. Complete variable domain (other parts from reference TRBV9 and TRBJ1-1): DSGVTQTPKHLITATGQRVTLRCSPRSGDLSVYWYQQSLDQGLQFLIQYYNGEERAKGNILERFSAQQFPDLHSELNLSSLELGDSALYFCASSPGGLDTEAFFGQGTRLTVV.

This rearrangement joins TRBV15 to TRBJ2-2; no firm D call. Trimming removed 0 bases at V and 1 base at J, with 6 bases between. The germline CDR1 and CDR2 sequences are LNHNV and YYDKDF (reference sequence). CDR3 length: 15 amino acids. This CDR3 reads CATSRDTGNTGELFF. The CDR3 coding sequence is TGTGCCACCAGCAGAGATACGGGGAACACCGGGGAGCTGTTTTTT.

This clone was seen a few times. This chain connects TRBV4-3 to TRBJ2-4; 7 nucleotides agree with TRBD2. Losses at the gene ends were 4 bases for V and 9 bases for J; bases not matched to a gene: 6. The germline CDR1 and CDR2 sequences are LGHNA and YSLEER. This CDR3 region has 13 residues. The CDR3 protein is CASSPTSVGIQYF. The CDR3 DNA follows: TGCGCCAGCAGCCCTACTAGCGTGGGCATTCAGTACTTC.

The V and J genes are TRBV29-1 and TRBJ2-7; possible D gene TRBD2, 5 bases. Germline-derived CDR1 and CDR2 are SQVTM and ANQGSEA. The CDR3 runs 11 residues. V was shortened by 6 bases and J by 5 bases, with 11 bases between the two germline ends. CDR3 coding DNA: TGCAGCGTCCTTAAGGAGGACGAGCAGTACGTC. This encodes CSVLKEDEQYV.

The sample holds a few counts of this clone. This chain connects TRBV10-3 to TRBJ2-2; 7 nucleotides agree with TRBD1. This CDR3 spans 15 amino acids. The V gene's germline CDR1 is ENHRY and CDR2 SYGVKD. J lost 4 bases, V lost 4 bases, and 6 bases had no gene match. The CDR3 sequence: CAISGKGAPTGELFF. CDR3 coding DNA: TGTGCCATCAGTGGCAAGGGGGCGCCCACCGGGGAGCTGTTTTTT.

The CDR3 here is CASSASGRITDTQYF. The CDR3 DNA reads as TGTGCCAGCAGCGCTAGCGGGAGGATCACAGATACGCAGTATTTT. The gene calls are TRBV2 and TRBJ2-3; 11 bases align to TRBD2. After removal of 6 bases from V and 2 bases from J, the junction contained 4 bases not matched to a gene. Germline assignment: CDR1 SNHLY and CDR2 FYNNEI. This CDR3 is built from 15 residues.

The chain recombines TRBV14 with TRBJ2-1; 13 bases agree with TRBD2. Trimming took 5 bases from V and 1 from J; bases not matched to a gene: 5. The CDR3 length is 17 residues. Germline V lookup: CDR1 SGHDN, CDR2 FVKESK. CDR3 amino acids: CASSGLAGVGSYNEQFF. The CDR3 DNA is TGTGCCAGCAGCGGACTAGCGGGAGTGGGGTCCTACAATGAGCAGTTCTTC. Drawing the rest from reference TRBV14 and TRBJ2-1, the complete variable domain is EAGVTQFPSHSVIEKGQTVTLRCDPISGHDNLYWYRRVMGKEIKFLLHFVKESKQDESGMPNNRFLAERTGGTYSTLKVQPAELEDSGVYFCASSGLAGVGSYNEQFFGPGTRLTVL.

The chain employs TRBV21-1 and TRBJ2-2; TRBD1 was called by the table and not checked on the DNA. TRBV21-1 is a pseudogene. This CDR3 spans 17 amino acids. CDR3 in DNA: TGTGCCAGCAGCAAACTCGGGTACAGGGAAAACACCGGGGAGCTGTTTTTT. This codes for CASSKLGYRENTGELFF.

This clone was seen many times. The gene calls are TRBV27 and TRBJ2-7; maybe TRBD2 (6 bases). V gave up 5 bases and J gave up 12 bases, with 14 bases separating them. Per the germline V gene, CDR1 is MNHEY and CDR2 is SMNVEV (reference sequence). This CDR3 contains 11 residues. The CDR3 protein is CASSPGGRRYF. CDR3 coding DNA: TGTGCCAGCAGTCCTGGGGGGAGGAGGTACTTC.

This chain joins TRBV4-3 and TRBJ1-1; D gene uncertain. Trimming removed 1 base from V and 8 bases from J, with 17 bases in between. The CDR3 runs 15 residues. Germline V gives CDR1 LGHNA, CDR2 YSLEER. This CDR3 is CASSQAKIGVREAFF. In nucleotides, the CDR3 is TGCGCCAGCAGCCAAGCAAAAATCGGGGTTCGGGAAGCTTTCTTT.